The 10 T cell receptor beta chains reported below all come from one sample, sequenced in a study of a mutant IDH1 vaccine in newly diagnosed glioma. Clones were sequenced by immunoSEQ multiplex PCR, and TCRdb holds only the in-frame ones, with some missing. Counted here are around 24,000 clones, approximately 89% occurring once; the ten biggest clones make up around 8.4%. Stated time point: baseline, week 1 (first vaccination visit). Treatment denoted: pre-vaccination baseline after standard-of-care therapy. Specimen: PBMCs, collected from a glioma patient treated with radiotherapy, temozolomide or both. The receptor source for this set is a man aged 25-40 years with glioma.

CDR3 residues: CASSEGGGGMETQYF. CDR3 coding DNA: TGTGCCAGCAGTGAAGGAGGGGGAGGGATGGAGACCCAGTACTTC. This chain joins TRBV2 and TRBJ2-5, with D perhaps TRBD2 (7 bases). V lost 1 base and J 5 bases, leaving 14 bases between the germline ends. The CDR3 covers 15 residues. The germline CDR1 and CDR2 sequences are SNHLY and FYNNEI. The whole variable domain, filled in from reference TRBV2 and TRBJ2-5, reads EPEVTQTPSHQVTQMGQEVILRCVPISNHLYFYWYRQILGQKVEFLVSFYNNEISEKSEIFDDQFSVERPDGSNFTLKIRSTKLEDSAMYFCASSEGGGGMETQYFGPGTRLLVL.

The chain uses TRBV7-2 and TRBJ1-5; no firm D call. Germline assignment: CDR1 SGHTA and CDR2 FQGNSA. CDR3 size: 16 residues. The V end lost 1 base, the J end lost 2 bases, and 12 bases lay between the germline ends. This CDR3 is CASSLGSYRGNQPQHF. The CDR3 DNA follows: TGTGCCAGCAGCTTAGGTTCCTACAGAGGCAATCAGCCCCAGCATTTT.

The rearrangement uses TRBV6-5 and TRBJ1-1; D gene uncertain. The V and J ends lost 2 bases and 5 bases respectively, with 9 bases between them. This CDR3 comprises 13 residues. Germline CDR1 MNHEY, CDR2 SVGAGI. The DNA for the CDR3 is TGTGCCAGCAGTTACGTTCCGGGAACTGAAGCTTTCTTT. Its translation: CASSYVPGTEAFF.

This chain links TRBV4-1 with TRBJ2-1, with 12 bases fitting TRBD2. The CDR3 sequence is 15 residues long. Germline values: CDR1 MGHRA, CDR2 YSYEKL. V trimming: 1 base; J trimming: 9 bases; junction bases outside the gene matches: 4. The CDR3 nucleotides are TGCGCCAGCAGCCAAGTTCTAGCGGGAGGGGTTGAGCAGTTCTTC. Its translation: CASSQVLAGGVEQFF.

The chain uses TRBV6-1 and TRBJ2-3; 8 nucleotides align to TRBD2. Germline V CDR1 and CDR2: MNHNS, SASEGT. This CDR3 has 15 residues. V lost 10 bases to trimming and J lost 6 bases; unmatched junction nucleotides: 15. In nucleotides, the CDR3 is TGTGCCATACTAAACCTTCATAGCGGGAAGGATACGCAGTATTTT. It translates to CAILNLHSGKDTQYF.

This chain links TRBV7-9 with TRBJ2-7, with 11 bases aligning to TRBD2. Germline trimming cut 5 bases from V and 3 bases from J; bases unmatched to any gene: 9. This CDR3 has 16 amino acids. Germline lookup yields CDR1 SEHNR and CDR2 FQNEAQ (reference sequence). The CDR3 DNA reads as TGTGCCAGCAGCCCCCCCAACCTAGCGGGAGGCTACGAGCAGTACTTC. Residues: CASSPPNLAGGYEQYF.

The chain carries TRBV11-3 and TRBJ2-5; 7 bases align to TRBD2. The CDR3 length is 16 residues. V was clipped by 2 bases and J by 1 base; unmatched bases: 7. Looked up from germline, CDR1 is SGHNT and CDR2 is YENEEA. The CDR3 DNA is TGTGCCAGCAGCTTAACCCCGAGCGGGATCCAAGAGACCCAGTACTTC. It yields the protein CASSLTPSGIQETQYF.

CDR3 sequence: CASSSIPGNTNEKLFF. In DNA, the CDR3 is TGTGCCAGCTCATCAATCCCGGGGAATACTAATGAAAAACTGTTTTTT. The rearrangement joins TRBV18 to TRBJ1-4, with D unclear. Trimming pared 5 bases from V and 2 bases from J, leaving 15 bases between. Looked up from germline, CDR1 is KGHSH and CDR2 is LQKENI. This CDR3 contains 16 residues.

The chain joins TRBV5-5 to TRBJ2-3; possibly TRBD1 for D (6 bases). The V end was cut by 0 bases, the J end by 2 bases, with 13 bases between. Germline loops: CDR1 SGHKS, CDR2 YYEKEE (reference sequence). This CDR3 is built from 16 residues. CDR3 residues: CASSLAWTAPTDTQYF. CDR3 bases: TGTGCCAGCAGCTTGGCCTGGACAGCTCCCACAGATACGCAGTATTTT.

The rearrangement uses TRBV7-9 and TRBJ2-7, with 9 positions matching TRBD1. The ends lost 6 bases at V and 7 bases at J; junction bases unmatched: 10. Germline CDR1 SEHNR, CDR2 FQNEAQ (reference sequence). CDR3 length: 14 amino acids. CDR3 bases: TGTGCCAGCAGTTTCTCCGGGACAGGGCAAGAGCAGTACTTC. Encoded protein: CASSFSGTGQEQYF.